This entry features one T cell receptor (beta chain) sequence. This clonotype has only a few counts. Its specific antigen is unknown. Within one base of it there is no much larger clone, and no base qualities were kept. The library relied on 5' RACE. The run used a NextSeq 500. To allow correction of PCR and sequencing errors, the TCR library protocol tagged every TCR cDNA molecule with a unique molecular identifier. Regarding the original processing steps: Decombinator tools were used for TCR identification, UMI-based error correction and CDR3 extraction. Expanded TCRs were defined as those above a frequency of 2 per 1,000, corresponding to the top 1% of the tumor frequency distribution. Renyi diversity was calculated using the R vegan package after each repertoire was subsampled 100 times to 5,000 TCRs. To build CDR3 similarity networks, amino acid triplet string-kernel similarity was used, and CDR3s were connected when their pairwise similarity was above 0.82. Using fastp at Q25 and MiXCR, TCRdb reprocessed the public reads and kept productive beta chains. Rows with one shared CDR3 protein collapse into an entry with the most common genes and DNA. None of the V and J calls come from the authors' own analysis; TCRdb made them. For this sample there are about 92,000 distinct CDR3 sequences; approximately 12% appear just once. About two fifths of the sample goes to the ten largest clones.

The data belong to a study of spatial heterogeneity in lung cancer (dated by TCRdb to about 2019). Regarding the research as a whole: Beta-chain transcripts were consistently detected in greater numbers than alpha-chain transcripts, which likely reflects a higher abundance of beta-chain transcripts. TCR alpha and beta repertoires were quantitatively compared across multiple tumor regions, matched nontumor lung and blood in non-small cell lung cancer. Nonsynonymous mutation counts, determined by whole-exome sequencing of tumor tissue, were related to features of the TCR repertoire. Both alpha and beta chains were TCR-sequenced in samples taken at surgery, namely 220 tumor regions, 62 to 70 matched nontumor lung samples and about 52 PBMC samples. In the raw uncorrected reads, each unique combination of TCR and UMI appeared on average more than ten times.

General findings and caveats noted by the study authors: Ubiquitous expanded tumor TCRs were detected in blood more often at tumor resection than at routine follow-up. Additional single-cell paired TCR alpha and beta sequencing was considered necessary to confirm, at a functional level, the hypothesis that regional TCRs recognize regional mutations.

Trimming at the junction amounts to 5 bases on V and 1 base on J, and the germline ends lie 9 bases apart. Counted from cysteine to phenylalanine, this CDR3 has 12 amino acids. The entry retains the CDR3 DNA only, 36 bases that are in frame from base 1. The germline V gene yields SQVTM for CDR1 and ANQGSEA for CDR2. The time point label, as the study defines it: sample taken at primary tumor resection. The donors were some 70 patients from the lung TRACERx cohort who had early-stage, untreated non-small cell lung cancer. Without any cell sorting, TCR sequencing was performed on whole RNA extracted either from tumor and nontumor lung tissue or from cryopreserved PBMC samples. Only patients for whom sufficient RNA was available from at least two tumor regions were selected for TCR sequencing.

This chain joins TRBV29-1 to TRBJ2-7; TRBD1 is a possible D gene, resting on 5 matching bases. This sample comprised PBMCs, obtained at surgery. This clonotype was sampled from a male donor with early-stage non-small cell lung cancer. The DNA reads TGCAGCGTTTCGGCAGGGTCCTACGAGCAGTACTTC. Its protein is CSVSAGSYEQYF.